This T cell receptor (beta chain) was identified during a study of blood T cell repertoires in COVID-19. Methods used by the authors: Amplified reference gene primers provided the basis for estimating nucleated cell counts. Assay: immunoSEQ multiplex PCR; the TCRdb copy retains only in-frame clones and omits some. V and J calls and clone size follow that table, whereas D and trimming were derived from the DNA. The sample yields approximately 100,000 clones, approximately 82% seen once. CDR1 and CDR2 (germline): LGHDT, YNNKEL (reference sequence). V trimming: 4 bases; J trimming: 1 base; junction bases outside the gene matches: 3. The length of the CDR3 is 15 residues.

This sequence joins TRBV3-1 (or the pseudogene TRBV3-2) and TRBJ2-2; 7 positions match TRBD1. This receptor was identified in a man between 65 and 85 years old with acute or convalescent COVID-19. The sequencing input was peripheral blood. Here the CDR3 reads CASSPRQGNTGELFF. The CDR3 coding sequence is TGTGCCAGCAGCCCAAGACAGGGGAACACCGGGGAGCTGTTTTTT.